These 7 T cell receptor beta chains originate from one sample sequenced in a study of vaccination effects on CD4 cells after COVID-19. Expansion of antigen-specific CD4+ T cells with viral peptide pools was carried out by the ViraFEST assay before sequencing. CD4+ T cell isolation took place after 10 days of culture. Participants were given two doses of BNT162b2 or mRNA-1273 vaccine. For these TCRs, the target antigens are not known. The protocol was immunoSEQ multiplex PCR, while the TCRdb copy is restricted to in-frame clones and leaves out a portion. The table has about 69,000 clones, about 80% seen once; the top ten hold roughly 0.94%. The sample consisted of CD4+ T cells from PBMCs cultured with HCoV-OC43 spike peptides, taken after COVID-19 vaccination. The subset is: HCoV-OC43 spike overlapping peptide pool stimulation. All receptors come from a human donor who received a COVID-19 vaccine.

The chain has TRBV24-1 and TRBJ2-3, with D hard to call. CDR1 and CDR2 from the germline V gene are KGHDR and SFDVKD. The CDR3 loop spans 14 amino acids. Trimming pared 3 bases from V and 2 bases from J, leaving 8 bases between. In nucleotides, the CDR3 is TGTGCCACCAGTGATACCATCACCACAGATACGCAGTATTTT. This encodes CATSDTITTDTQYF.

The J gene is TRBJ1-6, the V gene TRBV29-1; no definite D call. The CDR3 covers 13 residues. V was shortened by 2 bases and J by 10 bases, with 12 bases between the two germline ends. Looked up from germline, CDR1 is SQVTM and CDR2 is ANQGSEA. CDR3 residues: CSVESTAGSPLHF. As DNA, the CDR3 is TGCAGCGTTGAAAGTACGGCCGGCTCACCCCTCCACTTT.

V and J are TRBV5-1 and TRBJ2-3; D ambiguous. The germline CDR1 and CDR2 sequences are SGHRS and YFSETQ. This CDR3 region has 14 residues. V shed 0 bases and J shed 6 bases, with 11 bases lying between them. The DNA for the CDR3 is TGCGCCAGCAGCTTGGGAGATTCAACGGATACGCAGTATTTT. Translating it yields CASSLGDSTDTQYF.

Here the CDR3 DNA reads TGCGCCAGCAGCCAAGTCGCGAGGGGCACTAACTATGGCTACACCTTC. The encoded protein is CASSQVARGTNYGYTF. V and J are TRBV4-3 and TRBJ1-2; D possibly corresponds to TRBD1 (5 bases). V dropped 1 base and J dropped 0 bases, with 12 bases sitting between them. This CDR3 spans 16 amino acids. From germline, CDR1 is LGHNA and CDR2 YSLEER.

The chain carries TRBV6-5 and TRBJ1-1; TRBD1 matches 10 bases. V shed 2 bases and J 8 bases; nucleotides not matched to a gene: 5. The germline gives CDR1 MNHEY, CDR2 SVGAGI. CDR3 size: 14 residues. CDR3 in DNA: TGTGCCAGCAGTTACGCCGGGACAGGGGACGAAGCTTTCTTT. Amino acid sequence: CASSYAGTGDEAFF.

The chain recombines TRBV2 with TRBJ1-1; D unresolved. V lost 4 bases and J lost 1, with 7 bases in between. CDR1 and CDR2 from the germline V gene are SNHLY and FYNNEI. The length of the CDR3 is 13 residues. For the CDR3, the DNA is TGTGCCAGCAGTGGTGATCAGAACACTGAAGCTTTCTTT. Encoded protein: CASSGDQNTEAFF.

The chain carries TRBV11-3 and TRBJ2-2, with 9 bases matching TRBD1. CDR3 length: 16 residues. CDR1 is SGHNT and CDR2 is YENEEA in the germline V gene. V trimming: 5 bases; J trimming: 2 bases; junction bases outside the gene matches: 6. CDR3 DNA sequence: TGTGCCAGCAGCCCCAGGACAGGGGTAAACACCGGGGAGCTGTTTTTT. Translating it yields CASSPRTGVNTGELFF.